The 27 T cell receptor beta chains in this list originate from one sample, sequenced in a study of T cell repertoires in cytomegalovirus infection. One entry per CDR3 protein, called by TCRdb with MiXCR from the reads. The data hold about 100,000 distinct CDR3 sequences, with around 45% observed a single time. Which antigens these TCRs recognize remains unknown. The sequenced sample was CD8+ T cells from cultured PBMCs, obtained from culture after CMV antigen stimulation. The receptors derive from a human donor in good health (CMV status not recorded). Some clones in this sample may be carry-over from other donors' samples.

This clonotype was seen a handful of times. This chain joins TRBV6-8 and TRBJ2-7, with D perhaps TRBD2 (5 bases). The V gene lost 0 bases and the J gene lost 3 bases, with 6 bases spanning the gap. The germline V gene has CDR1 MNHGY and CDR2 SAAAGT. This CDR3 region has 13 residues. The CDR3 region has the DNA TGTGCCAGCAGTTACTCACGGGGCTACGAGCAGTACTTC. It translates to CASSYSRGYEQYF.

The sample holds many counts of this clonotype. This chain links TRBV20-1 with TRBJ2-1; possible D gene TRBD2, 7 bases. The CDR3 length is 19 residues. The V gene lost 0 bases and the J gene lost 7 bases, with 28 bases spanning the gap. Germline CDR1 reads DFQATT; CDR2 reads SNEGSKA (reference sequence). The CDR3 here is CSARDPNTPGWGGPNEQFF. The CDR3 DNA reads as TGCAGTGCTAGAGATCCGAACACCCCCGGGTGGGGGGGCCCGAATGAGCAGTTCTTC.

The rearrangement uses TRBV19 and TRBJ1-4; D is uncertain. This CDR3 contains 14 residues. Germline CDR1 is LNHDA and CDR2 is SQIVND (reference sequence). Trimming removed 5 bases from V and 8 bases from J, with 15 bases in between. In DNA form, the CDR3 reads TGTGCCAGTAGTGATGTGCTAGTAGGAGAAAAACTGTTTTTT. Residues: CASSDVLVGEKLFF.

This clonotype was observed a handful of times. V is TRBV24-1 and J is TRBJ1-1; D unresolved. The CDR3 spans 12 residues. V was clipped by 5 bases and J by 5 bases, with 8 bases between them. Germline CDR1 KGHDR, CDR2 SFDVKD. The CDR3 DNA reads as TGTGCCACCAGTGGTGTTGGGACTGAAGCTTTCTTT. It translates to CATSGVGTEAFF.

The chain uses TRBV19 and TRBJ1-1; D perhaps matches TRBD1 (5 bases). Germline lookup yields CDR1 LNHDA and CDR2 SQIVND (reference sequence). The CDR3 extends over 13 amino acids. Trimming removed 2 bases from V and 8 bases from J, with 12 bases in between. CDR3 coding DNA: TGTGCCAGTAGTATAAGCAAAGGGACCGAAGCTTTCTTT. Translating it yields CASSISKGTEAFF.

With regard to this clonotype: An end of the junction does not agree with germline; a read error may underlie this. The chain carries TRBV4-1 and TRBJ2-7; D is uncertain. The germline CDR1 and CDR2 sequences are MGHRA and YSYEKL. There are 14 residues in the CDR3. The CDR3 DNA reads as TGCGCCAGCAGCCAATCTCCACACATCTACGTGCAGTACTTC. Translated: CASSQSPHIYVQYF.

This chain uses TRBV7-3 with TRBJ2-5, with TRBD1 matching over 8 bases. Germline V gene sequence: CDR1 SGHTA, CDR2 FQGTGA. The CDR3 is 15 amino acids. J lost 4 bases, V lost 6 bases, and 10 bases had no gene match. Here the CDR3 DNA reads TGTGCCAGCAGTCAATACCCGACAGGGGTAGAGACCCAGTACTTC. Protein: CASSQYPTGVETQYF. Drawing the rest from reference TRBV7-3 and TRBJ2-5, the complete variable domain is GAGVSQTPSNKVTEKGKYVELRCDPISGHTALYWYRQSLGQGPEFLIYFQGTGAADDSGLPNDRFFAVRPEGSVSTLKIQRTERGDSAVYLCASSQYPTGVETQYFGPGTRLLVL.

The sample holds many counts of this clonotype. V usage is TRBV7-2 and J usage is TRBJ2-3; unclear D gene. The V gene's germline CDR1 is SGHTA and CDR2 FQGNSA. The CDR3 is 12 residues long. Deletions cut 6 bases from V and 3 bases from J, with 7 bases between. DNA of the CDR3: TGTGCCAGCAGTCTGGGAACAGATACGCAGTATTTT. Translation gives CASSLGTDTQYF. Full variable domain (outside the CDR3, taken from reference TRBV7-2 and TRBJ2-3): GAGVSQSPSNKVTEKGKDVELRCDPISGHTALYWYRQSLGQGLEFLIYFQGNSAPDKSGLPSDRFSAERTGGSVSTLTIQRTQQEDSAVYLCASSLGTDTQYFGPGTRLTVL.

The V gene is TRBV7-2, the J gene TRBJ2-5; possible D gene TRBD2, 6 bases. V lost 0 bases and J 3 bases, leaving 8 bases between the germline ends. Germline-derived CDR1 and CDR2 are SGHTA and FQGNSA. The CDR3 is 14 residues long. CDR3 region: CASSLAGGKETQYF. The CDR3 coding sequence is TGTGCCAGCAGCTTAGCGGGGGGAAAAGAGACCCAGTACTTC.

In this sample, this clonotype turned up a few times. V gene TRBV4-2 combines with J gene TRBJ1-1; D is undetermined. Trimming left V 4 bases short and J 5 bases short, with 17 bases between. The CDR3 loop spans 15 amino acids. Per the germline V gene, CDR1 is LGHNA and CDR2 is YNFKEQ. The CDR3 protein is CASSPLRPPWTEAFF. The CDR3 DNA reads TGTGCCAGCAGCCCTCTCCGCCCTCCTTGGACTGAAGCTTTCTTT.

The V gene is TRBV28, the J gene TRBJ2-7; 7 bases line up with TRBD1. The CDR3 spans 12 residues. Trimming cost V 5 bases and J 6 bases; bases outside gene matches: 4. The germline V gene encodes CDR1 MDHEN and CDR2 SYDVKM. The CDR3 region is CASSKDRLEQYF. The CDR3 nucleotides read TGTGCCAGCAGTAAGGACAGGCTCGAGCAGTACTTC.

This clonotype was counted many times. This rearrangement joins TRBV7-2 to TRBJ2-7; 8 bases line up with TRBD2. The J segment lost 7 bases and the V segment lost 1 base, leaving 6 bases of the junction unmatched. The CDR3 has 14 amino acids. From germline, CDR1 is SGHTA and CDR2 FQGNSA. In DNA form, the CDR3 reads TGTGCCAGCAGCTTAGGCGGGGGGAATCGGGAGCAGTACTTC. Its protein product is CASSLGGGNREQYF.

J is TRBJ2-5 and V is TRBV27, with a weak D call TRBD1 (6 bases). Germline values: CDR1 MNHEY, CDR2 SMNVEV (reference sequence). The CDR3 consists of 14 residues. The V gene lost 5 bases and the J gene lost 5 bases, with 15 bases spanning the gap. CDR3 bases: TGTGCCAGCAGTCCCGGGACACGATGGGAGACCCAGTACTTC. As protein: CASSPGTRWETQYF.

V and J are TRBV29-1 and TRBJ2-2; maybe TRBD1 (6 bases). Trimming took off 4 bases at V and 6 bases at J, with 15 bases between the two ends. This CDR3 comprises 14 residues. Looked up from germline, CDR1 is SQVTM and CDR2 is ANQGSEA. The DNA for the CDR3 is TGCAGCGTTGCTACAGGGATCGGCTCCGGGGAGCTGTTTTTT. Protein: CSVATGIGSGELFF.

This clonotype was seen a few times. V and J are TRBV7-8 and TRBJ2-2, with D perhaps TRBD2 (5 bases). The germline CDR1 and CDR2 sequences are SGHVS and FQNEAQ. Trimming shortened V by 0 bases and J by 4 bases, and 12 bases separated the two germline ends. The CDR3 covers 16 residues. In DNA form, the CDR3 reads TGTGCCAGCAGCTTAGCGCCACGGGAACGCACCGGGGAGCTGTTTTTT. Amino acid sequence: CASSLAPRERTGELFF.

The table lists this clonotype with a few counts. The chain uses TRBV7-9 and TRBJ2-3, with TRBD1 matching over 8 bases. The CDR3 totals 15 residues. V shed 2 bases and J 1 base; nucleotides not matched to a gene: 2. Germline assignment: CDR1 SEHNR and CDR2 FQNEAQ (reference sequence). The CDR3 DNA sequence: TGTGCCAGCAGCTTACAGGGGGCCGGCACAGATACGCAGTATTTT. Translating gives CASSLQGAGTDTQYF.

The chain has TRBV24-1 and TRBJ1-2; unclear D gene. Between the trimmed V and J ends, which lost 0 bases and 2 bases, there was a span of 6 bases. The CDR3 has 14 residues. Germline loops: CDR1 KGHDR, CDR2 SFDVKD. CDR3 sequence reads: CATSDLRLNYGYTF. The CDR3 DNA sequence: TGTGCCACCAGTGATTTGAGGTTAAACTATGGCTACACCTTC.

This clonotype appeared many times. This sequence joins TRBV29-1 and TRBJ2-5; D assignment may be TRBD1 or TRBD2 (5 bases each). V was trimmed by 3 bases and J by 5 bases, leaving 13 bases between them. The germline V gene has CDR1 SQVTM and CDR2 ANQGSEA. The CDR3 loop spans 13 amino acids. CDR3 in DNA: TGCAGCGTTGATGAGGGGTCCTGGGAGACCCAGTACTTC. The encoded protein is CSVDEGSWETQYF.

With regard to this clonotype: The germline gene is not matched at one end of the junction; a read error may be the cause. V and J are TRBV4-1 and TRBJ2-1; D not certain. The CDR3 is 13 amino acids. Looked up from germline, CDR1 is MGHRA and CDR2 is YSYEKL. CDR3 coding DNA: TGTGCCAGCAGCCAAGTTCAGGACAATGAGCAGTTCTTC. This sequence encodes CASSQVQDNEQFF.

There are a few counts of this clonotype. The V gene is TRBV4-2, the J gene TRBJ1-2, with 10 bases lining up with TRBD1. The CDR3 is made up of 19 amino acids. Germline V gene sequence: CDR1 LGHNA, CDR2 YNFKEQ. The V segment lost 0 bases and the J segment 4 bases; nucleotides outside the gene matches: 14. The CDR3 loop reads CASSQDLQIIGTGVYGYTF. CDR3 sequence (DNA): TGTGCCAGCAGCCAAGATCTCCAGATTATTGGGACAGGGGTCTATGGCTACACCTTC.

This clonotype has a handful of counts. The V gene is TRBV5-1, the J gene TRBJ2-5, with D hard to call. The V end lost 1 base, the J end lost 5 bases, and 33 bases lay between the germline ends. This CDR3 spans 21 amino acids. Germline V gene lookup returns CDR1 SGHRS and CDR2 YFSETQ. The CDR3 DNA follows: TGCGCCAGCAGCTTGTTGGGCTCGGTCGCCCCAGGCTCCTACGGAAACGAGACCCAGTACTTC. Translation: CASSLLGSVAPGSYGNETQYF.

A few counts support this clonotype. The chain links TRBV7-8 to TRBJ2-5; 10 bases map to TRBD1. The germline V gene encodes CDR1 SGHVS and CDR2 FQNEAQ. This CDR3 is 16 amino acids long. The junction had 4 bases not matched to a gene; V was cut back by 3 bases and J by 0 bases. The CDR3 sequence is CASSLAGTGDQETQYF. CDR3 DNA: TGTGCCAGCAGCTTGGCCGGGACAGGGGACCAAGAGACCCAGTACTTC.

This clonotype appeared a few times. V and J are TRBV9 and TRBJ2-1, with TRBD1 matching 8 bases. V lost 3 bases, J lost 2 bases, and 4 bases stayed unmatched. The CDR3 is 15 residues long. Germline V lookup: CDR1 SGDLS, CDR2 YYNGEE. The CDR3 DNA reads TGTGCCAGCAGCGGACAGGGGAGCCCCTACAATGAGCAGTTCTTC. It yields the protein CASSGQGSPYNEQFF.

The sample holds one count of this clonotype. The J gene is TRBJ2-7, the V gene TRBV28; D remains ambiguous. The germline V gene has CDR1 MDHEN and CDR2 SYDVKM. The CDR3 is made up of 12 amino acids. V lost 10 bases and J 0 bases, leaving 10 bases between the germline ends. The CDR3 DNA sequence: TGTGCCACCGCGACAAGCTCCTACGAGCAGTACTTC. Its protein is CATATSSYEQYF.

The chain is built from TRBV27 and TRBJ2-7, with 8 bases fitting TRBD2. The J segment lost 4 bases and the V segment lost 2 bases, leaving 4 bases of the junction unmatched. In germline, CDR1 is MNHEY, CDR2 SMNVEV (reference sequence). The CDR3 loop spans 14 amino acids. The CDR3 DNA reads as TGTGCCAGCAGTTTACAAACTAGCGGTTACGAGCAGTACTTC. This encodes CASSLQTSGYEQYF.

The gene calls are TRBV2 and TRBJ2-3; the match to TRBD2 covers 8 bases. Germline values: CDR1 SNHLY, CDR2 FYNNEI. The V and J ends lost 7 bases and 0 bases, in that order; junction bases with no gene match: 9. This CDR3 has 16 residues. Written as DNA, the CDR3 is TGTGCCAGCACCGGAGATCCTAGCGGGAGCACAGATACGCAGTATTTT. Protein product: CASTGDPSGSTDTQYF.

This clonotype was recorded at least ten times. The chain is built from TRBV12-3 or TRBV12-4 and TRBJ2-7; the D is unclear. Between the trimmed V and J ends, which lost 2 bases and 7 bases, there was a span of 9 bases. This CDR3 has 12 amino acids. CDR3 nucleotide sequence: TGTGCCAGCAGTTTATTAGGGTCGGAGCAGTACTTC. It encodes CASSLLGSEQYF.